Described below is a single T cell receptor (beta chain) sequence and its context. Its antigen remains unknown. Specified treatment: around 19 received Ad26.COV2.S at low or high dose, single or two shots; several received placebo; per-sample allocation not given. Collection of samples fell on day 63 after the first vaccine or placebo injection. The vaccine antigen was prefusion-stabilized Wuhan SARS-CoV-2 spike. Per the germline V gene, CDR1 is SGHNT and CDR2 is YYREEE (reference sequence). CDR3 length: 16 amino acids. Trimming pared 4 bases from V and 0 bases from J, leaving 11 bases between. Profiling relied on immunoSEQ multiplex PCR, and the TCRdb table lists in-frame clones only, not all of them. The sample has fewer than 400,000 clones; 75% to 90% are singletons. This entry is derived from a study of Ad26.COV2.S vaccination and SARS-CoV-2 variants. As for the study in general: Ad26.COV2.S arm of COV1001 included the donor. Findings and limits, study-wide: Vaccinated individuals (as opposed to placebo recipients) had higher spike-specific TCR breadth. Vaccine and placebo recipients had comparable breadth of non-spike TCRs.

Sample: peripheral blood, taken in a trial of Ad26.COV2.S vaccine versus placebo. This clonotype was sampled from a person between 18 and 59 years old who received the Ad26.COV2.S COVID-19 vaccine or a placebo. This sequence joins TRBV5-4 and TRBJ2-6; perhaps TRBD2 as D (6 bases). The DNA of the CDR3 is TGTGCCAGCAGCAACTGGAGGGCCTCTGGGGCCAACGTCCTGACTTTC. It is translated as CASSNWRASGANVLTF.